The present T cell receptor beta chain was sequenced within a study of shared clonotypes between healthy human individuals. Only in-frame clones appear in the TCRdb table, and some are missing; sequencing was by immunoSEQ multiplex PCR. The sample has under 1,100,000 clones; 60% to 80% are singletons. Per germline, CDR1 MNHNS and CDR2 SASEGT. V was pared by 4 bases and J by 0 bases, with 9 bases between. The CDR3 has 14 residues. Study donors comprised healthy, HIV-negative adults devoid of recent acute infection or vaccination. This clone was counted only a few times. V usage is TRBV6-1 and J usage is TRBJ1-1, with D uncertain. This receptor was obtained from a man between 18 and 35 years old in good health. The sequencing sample was made of memory CD4+ T cells sorted from blood. Regarding subset: CD45RA-negative fraction. The CDR3 region has the DNA TGTGCCAGCAGTGTTAACTCCCTGAACACTGAAGCTTTCTTT. As protein: CASSVNSLNTEAFF.